The rows below give T cell receptor beta chains drawn from one sample of a study of blood T cell repertoires in COVID-19. Here immunoSEQ multiplex PCR was the method, and the copy in TCRdb shows in-frame clones only, minus some. The sample carries some 76,000 clones, over 80% recorded once. Sequences were obtained from peripheral blood. The receptors derive from a man aged 50 to 59 with COVID-19, enrolled during active disease. Both conserved end residues are part of each CDR3. D genes are given only for firm matches. Clone size is given for some rows only: seen once, a few or many times, or a class if the clone is expanded.

J | V | size | D | CDR3 | DNA
TRBJ2-1 | TRBV19 | - | - | CASSIRFFGGNNEQFF | TGTGCCAGTAGTATAAGGTTTTTTGGCGGAAACAATGAGCAGTTCTTC
TRBJ2-7 | TRBV6-1 | once | TRBD1 | CASSDGTGGPEQYF | TGTGCCAGCAGTGACGGGACAGGGGGCCCCGAGCAGTACTTC
TRBJ2-1 | TRBV3-1/TRBV3-2 | - | - | CASSQGLHGNEQFF | TGTGCCAGCAGCCAAGGACTTCACGGGAATGAGCAGTTCTTC
TRBJ2-3 | TRBV28 | - | - | CASSPLRDTQYF | TGTGCCAGCAGTCCGTTACGGGATACGCAGTATTTT
TRBJ2-6 | TRBV11-2 | - | - | CASSLGLGGGWGANVLTF | TGTGCCAGCAGCTTAGGGCTCGGGGGAGGGTGGGGGGCAAACGTCCTGACTTTC
TRBJ2-3 | TRBV5-5 | - | TRBD2 | CASSFYSGSPPTDTQYF | TGTGCCAGCAGCTTCTATAGCGGGAGCCCCCCCACAGATACGCAGTATTTT
TRBJ1-2 | TRBV5-1 | - | - | CASSREMNYGYTF | TGCGCCAGCAGCCGTGAGATGAACTATGGCTACACCTTC
TRBJ2-5 | TRBV5-1 | - | - | CASSFKETQYF | TGCGCCAGCAGCTTCAAAGAGACCCAGTACTTC
TRBJ2-7 | TRBV29-1 | - | TRBD1 | CSVEGTGAYEQYF | TGCAGCGTTGAAGGGACAGGGGCCTACGAGCAGTACTTC
TRBJ2-7 | TRBV4-1 | medium-sized | TRBD1 | CASSPSGTGAYEQYF | TGCGCCAGCAGCCCATCCGGGACAGGGGCCTACGAGCAGTACTTC
TRBJ2-7 | TRBV6-5 | - | - | CASSYAGTYEQYF | TGTGCCAGCAGTTACGCAGGGACCTACGAGCAGTACTTC
TRBJ2-7 | TRBV6-5 | - | TRBD1 | CASRTGSSYEQYF | TGTGCCAGCAGGACAGGGAGCTCCTACGAGCAGTACTTC
TRBJ2-4 | TRBV29-1 | few | - | CSVEGGAKNIQYF | TGCAGCGTTGAAGGAGGGGCCAAAAACATTCAGTACTTC
TRBJ2-1 | TRBV19 | - | TRBD2 | CASSLLAGGFYNEQFF | TGTGCCAGTAGTTTGTTAGCGGGAGGGTTTTACAATGAGCAGTTCTTC
TRBJ2-2 | TRBV19 | - | TRBD2 | CASSRTSGSSGELFF | TGTGCCAGTAGTCGGACTAGCGGGAGTTCCGGGGAGCTGTTTTTT
TRBJ1-1 | TRBV6-1 | - | TRBD1 | CASSGDRVGVRNIEAFF | TGTGCCAGCAGTGGGGACAGGGTTGGGGTCAGGAACATTGAAGCTTTCTTT
TRBJ1-3 | TRBV7-9 | - | TRBD1 | CASSLPYGTGKLRGNTIYF | TGTGCCAGCAGCCTCCCCTACGGGACAGGGAAACTTCGTGGAAACACCATATATTTT